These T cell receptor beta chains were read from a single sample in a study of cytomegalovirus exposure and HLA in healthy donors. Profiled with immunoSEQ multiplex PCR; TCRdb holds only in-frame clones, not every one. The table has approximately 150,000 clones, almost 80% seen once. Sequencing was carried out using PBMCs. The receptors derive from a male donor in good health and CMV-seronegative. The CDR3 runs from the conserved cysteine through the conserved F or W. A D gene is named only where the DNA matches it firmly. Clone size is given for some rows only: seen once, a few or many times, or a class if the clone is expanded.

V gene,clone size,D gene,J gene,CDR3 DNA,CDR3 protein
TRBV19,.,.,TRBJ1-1,TGTGCCAGTAGTCAACAGGGATGGGGAGCTTTCTTT,CASSQQGWGAFF
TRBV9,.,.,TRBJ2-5,TGTGCCAGCAGCGTAGCGGACAGCCCGGAGACCCAGTACTTC,CASSVADSPETQYF
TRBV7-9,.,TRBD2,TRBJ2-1,TGTGCCAGCAGCTTACCCACGGACGGGAGGAATGAGCAGTTCTTC,CASSLPTDGRNEQFF
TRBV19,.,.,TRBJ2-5,TGTGCCAGTAGTCCTCAATGGGGGGTCACAGAGACCCAGTACTTC,CASSPQWGVTETQYF
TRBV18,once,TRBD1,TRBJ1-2,TGTGCCAGCTCACCACCGGGACAGGGGCCTCTGGTCTATGGCTACACCTTC,CASSPPGQGPLVYGYTF
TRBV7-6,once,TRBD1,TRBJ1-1,TGTGCCAGCAGCTTAGGACAGGGGGCAAACACTGAAGCTTTCTTT,CASSLGQGANTEAFF
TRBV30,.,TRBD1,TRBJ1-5,TGTGCCTGGAGCCCCGGGACAGGCAATCAGCCCCAGCATTTT,CAWSPGTGNQPQHF
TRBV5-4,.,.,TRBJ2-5,TGTGCCAGCCACAGAGGGGGTGGGACCCAGTACTTC,CASHRGGGTQYF
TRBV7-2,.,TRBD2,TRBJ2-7,TGTGCCAGCAGCACCCGCGGGGGGCCCGGCATAGAGCAGTACTTC,CASSTRGGPGIEQYF
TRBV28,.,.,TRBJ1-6,TGTGCCAGCAGTTTATCGTCACAGTATAATTCACCCCTCCACTTT,CASSLSSQYNSPLHF
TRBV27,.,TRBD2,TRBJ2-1,TGTGCCAGCAGGCCCAGCGGGGGCAATGAGCAGTTCTTC,CASRPSGGNEQFF
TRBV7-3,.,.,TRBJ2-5,TGTGCCAGCAGCCCGAGACGCGGACAAGAGACCCAGTACTTC,CASSPRRGQETQYF
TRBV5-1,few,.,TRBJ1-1,TGCGCCAGCAGCTTAACGGGGATCGCTGAAGCTTTCTTT,CASSLTGIAEAFF
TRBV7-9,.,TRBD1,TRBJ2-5,TGTGCCAGCAGCCGGGGACAGGGAAATCAAGAGACCCAGTACTTC,CASSRGQGNQETQYF
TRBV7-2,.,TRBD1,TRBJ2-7,TGTGCCAGCAGCTTAGTGTGGAGCCAGGGGGCTCAAGAGCAGTACTTC,CASSLVWSQGAQEQYF
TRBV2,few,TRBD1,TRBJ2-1,TGTGCCAGCAGGACGGGACAGGGGCCCAATGAGCAGTTCTTC,CASRTGQGPNEQFF
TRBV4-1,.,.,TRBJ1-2,TGCGCCAGCAGCCCAACAGGGAACTATGGCTACACCTTC,CASSPTGNYGYTF
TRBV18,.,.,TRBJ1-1,TGTGCCAGCTCAGTCTATGCGGACAGAAAGAACACTGAAGCTTTCTTT,CASSVYADRKNTEAFF
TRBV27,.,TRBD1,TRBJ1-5,TGTGCCAGCAGTCAATTCCTAAGACAGGGTTTTAGGGATCAGCCCCAGCATTTT,CASSQFLRQGFRDQPQHF
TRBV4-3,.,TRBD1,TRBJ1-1,TGCGCCAGCAGCCAGATGGACAGGGGGGGTGCTGAAGCTTTCTTT,CASSQMDRGGAEAFF